This T cell receptor beta chain derives from a study of cytomegalovirus exposure and HLA in healthy donors. Comments on this clone: Antigen specificity is unknown.

Notes on the study in general: According to an earlier analysis, most TCR beta V segments yielded productive rearrangements about 90% or about 30% of the time.

The PCR was carried out with 60 Vbeta primers and 13 Jbeta primers. Repertoires were generated with immunoSEQ multiplex PCR, while TCRdb's copy carries only in-frame clones and drops some. The sample carries over 85,000 clones, around 70% recorded once. The CDR3 covers 17 residues. Germline values: CDR1 LGHNT, CDR2 FRNRAP. After removal of 2 bases from V and 3 bases from J, the junction contained 11 bases not matched to a gene. The receptor's source is a female donor in good health and CMV-seronegative. The sample taken for sequencing was PBMCs. The gene calls are TRBV12-5 and TRBJ2-7, with TRBD1 matching over 9 bases. Here the CDR3 reads CASGLPAGTGMNYEQYF. DNA of the CDR3: TGTGCTAGTGGTTTGCCAGCCGGGACAGGGATGAACTACGAGCAGTACTTC.